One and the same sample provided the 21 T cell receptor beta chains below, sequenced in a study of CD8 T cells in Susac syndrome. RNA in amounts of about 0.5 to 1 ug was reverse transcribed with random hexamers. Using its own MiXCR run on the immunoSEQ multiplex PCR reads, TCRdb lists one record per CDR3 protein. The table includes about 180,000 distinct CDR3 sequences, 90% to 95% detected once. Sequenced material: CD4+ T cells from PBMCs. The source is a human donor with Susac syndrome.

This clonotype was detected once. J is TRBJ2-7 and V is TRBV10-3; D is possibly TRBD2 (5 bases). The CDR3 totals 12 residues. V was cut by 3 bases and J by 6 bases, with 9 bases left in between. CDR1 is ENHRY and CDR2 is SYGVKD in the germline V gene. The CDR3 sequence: CAISEMGSEQYF. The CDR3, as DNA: TGTGCCATCAGTGAAATGGGGAGCGAGCAGTACTTC.

The DNA for the CDR3 is TGTGCCAGCAGTTTTTCGGGCAGAAACGGCGGCTACACCTTC. This translates into CASSFSGRNGGYTF. This chain uses TRBV28 with TRBJ1-2; D is unclear. Trimming removed 3 bases at V and 8 bases at J, with 16 bases between. Germline-derived CDR1 and CDR2 are MDHEN and SYDVKM. This CDR3 has 14 residues.

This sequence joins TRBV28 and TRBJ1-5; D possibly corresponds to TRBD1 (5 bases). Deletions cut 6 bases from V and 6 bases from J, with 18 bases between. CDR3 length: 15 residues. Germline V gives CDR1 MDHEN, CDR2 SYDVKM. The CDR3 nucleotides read TGTGCCAGCAGCTTTACCACAGGCAGAAGTCAGCCCCAGCATTTT. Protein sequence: CASSFTTGRSQPQHF.

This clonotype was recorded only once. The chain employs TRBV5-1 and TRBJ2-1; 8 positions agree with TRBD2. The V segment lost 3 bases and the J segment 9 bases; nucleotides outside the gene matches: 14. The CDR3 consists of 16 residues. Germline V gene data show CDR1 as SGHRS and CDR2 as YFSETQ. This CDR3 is CASSYSNLRGGFEQFF. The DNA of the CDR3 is TGCGCCAGCAGCTACTCCAACCTCCGGGGGGGCTTTGAGCAGTTCTTC.

The CDR3 region is CSARDTTSGAWDEQFF. The CDR3 region has the DNA TGCAGTGCTAGGGATACGACTAGCGGAGCCTGGGATGAGCAGTTCTTC. V is TRBV20-1 and J is TRBJ2-1, with 9 bases identical to TRBD2. V lost 3 bases and J lost 8; bases outside the gene matches: 14. The CDR3 contains 16 residues. Germline V CDR1 and CDR2: DFQATT, SNEGSKA (reference sequence).

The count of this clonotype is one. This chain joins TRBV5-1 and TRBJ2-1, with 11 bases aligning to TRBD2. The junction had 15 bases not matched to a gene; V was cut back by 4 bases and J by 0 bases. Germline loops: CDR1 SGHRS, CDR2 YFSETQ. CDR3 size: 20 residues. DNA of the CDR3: TGCGCCAGCAGCAACGGACGGACTAGCGGGCCCCGTAGCTCCTACAATGAGCAGTTCTTC. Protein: CASSNGRTSGPRSSYNEQFF.

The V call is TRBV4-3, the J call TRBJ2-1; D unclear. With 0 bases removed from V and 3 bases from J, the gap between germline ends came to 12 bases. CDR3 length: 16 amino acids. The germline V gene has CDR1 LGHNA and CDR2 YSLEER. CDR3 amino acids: CASSQEPSKNYNEQFF. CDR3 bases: TGCGCCAGCAGCCAAGAGCCAAGCAAAAACTACAATGAGCAGTTCTTC.

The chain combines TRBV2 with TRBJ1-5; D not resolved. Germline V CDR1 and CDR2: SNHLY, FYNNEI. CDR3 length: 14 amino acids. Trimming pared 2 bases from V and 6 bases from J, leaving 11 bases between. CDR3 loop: CASSEQEGAQPQHF. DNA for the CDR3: TGTGCCAGCAGTGAACAGGAGGGCGCTCAGCCCCAGCATTTT.

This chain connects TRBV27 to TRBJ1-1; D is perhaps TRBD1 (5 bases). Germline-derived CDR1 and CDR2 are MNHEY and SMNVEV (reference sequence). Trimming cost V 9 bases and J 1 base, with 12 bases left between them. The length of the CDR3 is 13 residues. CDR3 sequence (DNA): TGTGCCAGTGCCGTGGACAAGAACACTGAAGCTTTCTTT. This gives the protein CASAVDKNTEAFF.

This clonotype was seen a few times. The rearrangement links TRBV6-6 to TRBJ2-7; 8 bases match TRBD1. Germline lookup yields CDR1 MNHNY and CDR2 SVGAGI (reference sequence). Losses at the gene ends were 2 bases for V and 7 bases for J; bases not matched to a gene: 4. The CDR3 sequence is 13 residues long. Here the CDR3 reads CASSYPGQGEQYF. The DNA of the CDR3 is TGTGCCAGCAGTTACCCAGGACAGGGTGAGCAGTACTTC.

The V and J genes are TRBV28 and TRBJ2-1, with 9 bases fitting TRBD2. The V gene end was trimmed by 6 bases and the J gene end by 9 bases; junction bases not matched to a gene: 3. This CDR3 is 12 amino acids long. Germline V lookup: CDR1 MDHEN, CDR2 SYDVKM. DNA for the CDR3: TGTGCCAGCAGACAAGCGGGAGGTGAGCAGTTCTTC. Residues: CASRQAGGEQFF.

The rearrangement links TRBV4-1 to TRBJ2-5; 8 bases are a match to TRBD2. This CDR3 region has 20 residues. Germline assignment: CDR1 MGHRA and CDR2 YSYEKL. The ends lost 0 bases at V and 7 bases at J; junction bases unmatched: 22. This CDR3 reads CASSQEPSGPPIPRDGTQYF. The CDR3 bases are TGCGCCAGCAGCCAAGAACCTAGCGGGCCCCCAATACCGAGGGATGGGACCCAGTACTTC.

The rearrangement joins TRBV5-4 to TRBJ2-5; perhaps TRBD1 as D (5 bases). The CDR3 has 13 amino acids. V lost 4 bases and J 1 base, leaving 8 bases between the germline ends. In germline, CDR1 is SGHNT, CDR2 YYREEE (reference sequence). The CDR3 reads CASSKDTQETQYF. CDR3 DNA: TGTGCCAGCAGCAAGGACACCCAAGAGACCCAGTACTTC.

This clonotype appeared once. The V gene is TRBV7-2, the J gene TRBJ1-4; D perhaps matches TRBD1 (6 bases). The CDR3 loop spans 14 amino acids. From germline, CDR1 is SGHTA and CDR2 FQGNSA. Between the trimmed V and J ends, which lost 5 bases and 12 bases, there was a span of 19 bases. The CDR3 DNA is TGTGCCAGCAGCCTAGGGGGGGGGCCGCGGGAACTGTTTTTT. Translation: CASSLGGGPRELFF.

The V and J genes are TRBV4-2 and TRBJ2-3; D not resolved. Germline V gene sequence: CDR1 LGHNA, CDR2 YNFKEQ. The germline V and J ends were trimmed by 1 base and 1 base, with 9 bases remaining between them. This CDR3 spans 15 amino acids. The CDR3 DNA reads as TGTGCCAGCAGCCAAGGGTCCTCGGGCACAGATACGCAGTATTTT. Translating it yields CASSQGSSGTDTQYF.

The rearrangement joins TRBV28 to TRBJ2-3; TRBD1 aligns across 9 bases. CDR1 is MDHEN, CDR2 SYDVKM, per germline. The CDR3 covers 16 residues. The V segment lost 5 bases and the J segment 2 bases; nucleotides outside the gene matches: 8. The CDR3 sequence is CASSAQTGGNTDTQYF. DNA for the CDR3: TGTGCCAGCAGTGCGCAAACAGGGGGCAACACAGATACGCAGTATTTT.

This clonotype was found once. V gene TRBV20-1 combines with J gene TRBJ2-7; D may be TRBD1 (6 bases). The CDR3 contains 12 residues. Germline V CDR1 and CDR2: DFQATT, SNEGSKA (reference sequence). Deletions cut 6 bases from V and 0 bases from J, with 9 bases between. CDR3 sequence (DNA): TGCAGTGCAACAGGGAGCTCCTACGAGCAGTACTTC. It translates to CSATGSSYEQYF.

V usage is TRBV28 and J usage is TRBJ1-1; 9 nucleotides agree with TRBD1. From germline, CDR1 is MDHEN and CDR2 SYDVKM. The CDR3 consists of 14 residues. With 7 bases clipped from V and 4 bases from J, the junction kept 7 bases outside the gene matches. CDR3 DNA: TGTGCCAGCAAACCGGGACAGGGCCCCACTGAAGCTTTCTTT. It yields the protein CASKPGQGPTEAFF.

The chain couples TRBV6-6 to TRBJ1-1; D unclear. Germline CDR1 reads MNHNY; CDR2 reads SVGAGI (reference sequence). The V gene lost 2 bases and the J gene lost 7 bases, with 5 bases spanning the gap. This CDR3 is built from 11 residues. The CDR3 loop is CASSYTLEAFF. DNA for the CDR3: TGTGCCAGCAGTTACACCCTTGAAGCTTTCTTT.

The CDR3 DNA sequence: TGTGCCAGCAGCGTAGATCCAGTACACAATGAGCAGTTCTTC. It translates to CASSVDPVHNEQFF. This chain joins TRBV9 and TRBJ2-1; D unresolved. The germline V gene has CDR1 SGDLS and CDR2 YYNGEE. V lost 0 bases and J lost 5, with 9 bases in between. The CDR3 length is 14 residues.

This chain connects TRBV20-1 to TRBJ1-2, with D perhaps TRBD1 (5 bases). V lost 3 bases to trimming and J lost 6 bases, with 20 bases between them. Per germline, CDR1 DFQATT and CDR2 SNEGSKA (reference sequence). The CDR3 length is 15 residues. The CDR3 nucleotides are TGCAGTGCTAGGGGATCTAAGGGGAGCTATAATGGCTACACCTTC. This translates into CSARGSKGSYNGYTF.